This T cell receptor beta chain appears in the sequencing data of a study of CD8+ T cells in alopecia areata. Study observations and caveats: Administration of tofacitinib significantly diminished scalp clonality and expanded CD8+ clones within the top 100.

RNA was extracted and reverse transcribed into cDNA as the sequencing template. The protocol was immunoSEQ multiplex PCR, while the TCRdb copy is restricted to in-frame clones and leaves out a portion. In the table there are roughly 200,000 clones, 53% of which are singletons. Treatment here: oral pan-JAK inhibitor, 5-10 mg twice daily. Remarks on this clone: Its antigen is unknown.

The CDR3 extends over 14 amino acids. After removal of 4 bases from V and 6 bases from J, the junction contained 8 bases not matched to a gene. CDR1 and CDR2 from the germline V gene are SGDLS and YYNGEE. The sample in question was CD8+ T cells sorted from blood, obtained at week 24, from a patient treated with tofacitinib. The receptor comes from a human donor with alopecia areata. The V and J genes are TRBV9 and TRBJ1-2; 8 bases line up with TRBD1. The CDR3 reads CASSFRTGRNGYTF. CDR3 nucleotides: TGTGCCAGCAGCTTCCGGACAGGGAGGAATGGCTACACCTTC.